The clone carrying this TCR beta chain was detected many times. Carried by each TCR cDNA molecule was a unique molecular identifier. TCRdb redid the calling of the 5' RACE reads with MiXCR, one entry per CDR3 protein. The repertoire holds some 54,000 distinct CDR3 sequences, with less than 9% as singletons. This CDR3 comprises 14 residues. Germline CDR1 reads SGDLS; CDR2 reads YYNGEE. The ends were cut back, 0 bases at V and 0 bases at J, with 5 bases in the middle. The data were obtained in a study of spatial heterogeneity in lung cancer. Time point indicated: blood at routine non-recurrence follow-up after resection. Whole RNA, which was extracted from tumor, nontumor lung tissue or frozen PBMC, was sequenced without any cell sorting.

V and J are TRBV9 and TRBJ2-3; D remains ambiguous. This TCR came from a female donor with early-stage non-small cell lung cancer. Sequencing was performed on PBMCs, taken at follow-up. The CDR3 protein is CASSVGSSTDTQYF. The CDR3 bases are TGTGCCAGCAGCGTAGGGTCCAGCACAGATACGCAGTATTTT.